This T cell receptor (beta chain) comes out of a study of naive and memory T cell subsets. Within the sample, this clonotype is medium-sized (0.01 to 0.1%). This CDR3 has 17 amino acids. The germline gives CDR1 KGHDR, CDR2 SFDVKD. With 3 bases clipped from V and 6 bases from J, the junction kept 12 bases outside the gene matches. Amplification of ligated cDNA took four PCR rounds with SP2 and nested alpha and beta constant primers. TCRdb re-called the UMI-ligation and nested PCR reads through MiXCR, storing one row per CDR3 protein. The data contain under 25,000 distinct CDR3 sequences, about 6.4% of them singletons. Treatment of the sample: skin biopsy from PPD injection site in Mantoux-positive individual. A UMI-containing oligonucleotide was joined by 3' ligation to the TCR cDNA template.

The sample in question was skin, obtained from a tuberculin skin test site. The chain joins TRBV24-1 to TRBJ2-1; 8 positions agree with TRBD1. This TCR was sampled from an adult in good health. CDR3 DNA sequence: TGTGCCACCAGTGATCCGACAGGCAGGGGGCATCTCAATGAGCAGTTCTTC. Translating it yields CATSDPTGRGHLNEQFF.